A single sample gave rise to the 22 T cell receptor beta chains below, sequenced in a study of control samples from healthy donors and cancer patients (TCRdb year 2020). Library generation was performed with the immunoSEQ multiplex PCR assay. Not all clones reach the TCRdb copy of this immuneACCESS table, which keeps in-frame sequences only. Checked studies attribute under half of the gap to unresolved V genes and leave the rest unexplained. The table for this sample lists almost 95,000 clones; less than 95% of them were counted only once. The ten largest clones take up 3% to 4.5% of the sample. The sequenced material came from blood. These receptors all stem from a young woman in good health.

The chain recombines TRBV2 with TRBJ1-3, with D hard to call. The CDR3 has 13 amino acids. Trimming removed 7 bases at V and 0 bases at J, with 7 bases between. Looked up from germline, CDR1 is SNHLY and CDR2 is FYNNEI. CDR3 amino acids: CASKGSSGNTIYF. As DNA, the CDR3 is TGTGCCAGCAAGGGTAGCTCTGGAAACACCATATATTTT.

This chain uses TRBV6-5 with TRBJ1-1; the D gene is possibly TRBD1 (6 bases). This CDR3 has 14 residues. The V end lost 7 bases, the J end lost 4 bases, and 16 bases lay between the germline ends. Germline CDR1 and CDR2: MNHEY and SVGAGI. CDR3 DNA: TGTGCCAGCACCGACGGGGGGGGCGTCACTGAAGCTTTCTTT. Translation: CASTDGGGVTEAFF.

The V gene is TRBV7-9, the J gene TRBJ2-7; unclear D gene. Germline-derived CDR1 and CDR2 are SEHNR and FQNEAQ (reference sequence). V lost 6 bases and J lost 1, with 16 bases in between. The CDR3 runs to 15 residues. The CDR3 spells CASSPTLGKSYEQYF. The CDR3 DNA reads TGTGCCAGCAGTCCAACTTTGGGGAAATCCTACGAGCAGTACTTC.

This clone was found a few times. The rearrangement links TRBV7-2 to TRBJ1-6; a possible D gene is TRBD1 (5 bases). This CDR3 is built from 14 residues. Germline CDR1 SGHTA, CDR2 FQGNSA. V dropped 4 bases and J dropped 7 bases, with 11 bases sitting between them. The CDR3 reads CASSSRQSNSPLHF. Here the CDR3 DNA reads TGTGCCAGCAGCTCCCGACAGTCGAATTCACCCCTCCACTTT. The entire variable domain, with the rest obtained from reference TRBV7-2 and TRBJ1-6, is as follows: GAGVSQSPSNKVTEKGKDVELRCDPISGHTALYWYRQSLGQGLEFLIYFQGNSAPDKSGLPSDRFSAERTGGSVSTLTIQRTQQEDSAVYLCASSSRQSNSPLHFGNGTRLTVT.

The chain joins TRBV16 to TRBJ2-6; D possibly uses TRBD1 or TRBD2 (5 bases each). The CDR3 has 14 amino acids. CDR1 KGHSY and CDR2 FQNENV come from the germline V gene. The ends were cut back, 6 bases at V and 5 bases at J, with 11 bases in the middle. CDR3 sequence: CASRGTARANVLTF. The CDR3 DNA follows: TGTGCCAGCAGAGGGACCGCGCGGGCCAACGTCCTGACTTTC.

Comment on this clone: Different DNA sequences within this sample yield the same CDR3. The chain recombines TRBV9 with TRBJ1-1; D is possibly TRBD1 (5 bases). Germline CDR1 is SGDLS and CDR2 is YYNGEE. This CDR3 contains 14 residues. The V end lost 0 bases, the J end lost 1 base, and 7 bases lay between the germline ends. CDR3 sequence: CASSVGDRNTEAFF. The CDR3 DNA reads TGTGCCAGCAGCGTAGGTGACAGGAACACTGAAGCTTTCTTT.

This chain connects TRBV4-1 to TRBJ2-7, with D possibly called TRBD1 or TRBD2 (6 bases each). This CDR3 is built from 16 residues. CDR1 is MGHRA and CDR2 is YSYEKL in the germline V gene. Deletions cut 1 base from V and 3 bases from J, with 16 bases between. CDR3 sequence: CASSQGLGGPLYEQYF. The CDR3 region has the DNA TGCGCCAGCAGCCAAGGTCTCGGGGGCCCACTCTACGAGCAGTACTTC.

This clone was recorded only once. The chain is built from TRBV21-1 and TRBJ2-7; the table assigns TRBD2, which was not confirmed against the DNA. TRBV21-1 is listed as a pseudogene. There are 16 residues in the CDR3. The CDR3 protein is CASSKVLRVLHYEQYF. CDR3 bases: TGTGCCAGCAGCAAAGTTCTCCGGGTCCTCCACTACGAGCAGTACTTC.

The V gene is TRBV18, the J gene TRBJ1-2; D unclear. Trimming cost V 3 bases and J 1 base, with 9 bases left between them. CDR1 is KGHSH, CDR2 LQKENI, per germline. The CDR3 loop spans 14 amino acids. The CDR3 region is CASSPQRSNYGYTF. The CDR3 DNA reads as TGTGCCAGCTCACCCCAGCGTAGTAACTATGGCTACACCTTC.

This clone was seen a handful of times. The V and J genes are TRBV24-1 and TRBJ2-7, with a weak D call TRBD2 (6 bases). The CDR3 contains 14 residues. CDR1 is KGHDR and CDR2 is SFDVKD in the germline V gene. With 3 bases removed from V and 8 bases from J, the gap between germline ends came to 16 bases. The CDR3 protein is CATSDPGTSTKQYF. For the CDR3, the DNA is TGTGCCACCAGTGATCCGGGGACTTCCACTAAGCAGTACTTC.

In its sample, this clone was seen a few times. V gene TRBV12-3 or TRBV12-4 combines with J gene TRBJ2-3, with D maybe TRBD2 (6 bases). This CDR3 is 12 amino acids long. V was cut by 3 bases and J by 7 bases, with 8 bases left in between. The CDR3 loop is CASSFRGNTQYF. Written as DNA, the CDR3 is TGTGCCAGCAGTTTCCGGGGGAATACGCAGTATTTT.

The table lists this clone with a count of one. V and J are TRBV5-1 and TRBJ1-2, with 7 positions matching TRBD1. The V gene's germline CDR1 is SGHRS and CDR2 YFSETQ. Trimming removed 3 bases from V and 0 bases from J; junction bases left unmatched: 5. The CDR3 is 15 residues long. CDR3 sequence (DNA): TGCGCCAGCAGCTGGGGGGACAGACCTAACTATGGCTACACCTTC. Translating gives CASSWGDRPNYGYTF. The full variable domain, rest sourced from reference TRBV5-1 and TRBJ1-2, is KAGVTQTPRYLIKTRGQQVTLSCSPISGHRSVSWYQQTPGQGLQFLFEYFSETQRNKGNFPGRFSGRQFSNSRSEMNVSTLELGDSALYLCASSWGDRPNYGYTFGSGTRLTVV.

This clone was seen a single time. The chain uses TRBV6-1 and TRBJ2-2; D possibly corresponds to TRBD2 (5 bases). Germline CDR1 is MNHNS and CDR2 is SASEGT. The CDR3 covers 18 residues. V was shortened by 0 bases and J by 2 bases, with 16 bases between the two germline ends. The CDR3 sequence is CASSEAPFLGLNTGELFF. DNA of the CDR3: TGTGCCAGCAGTGAAGCGCCATTTCTAGGACTTAACACCGGGGAGCTGTTTTTT.

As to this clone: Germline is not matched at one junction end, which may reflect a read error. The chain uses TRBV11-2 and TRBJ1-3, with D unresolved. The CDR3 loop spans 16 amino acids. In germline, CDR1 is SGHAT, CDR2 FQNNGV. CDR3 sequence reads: CASSLEGQVSGNTIYF. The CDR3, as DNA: TGTGCCAGCAGCCTAGAGGGCCAGGTCTCTGGAAACACCATATATTTT.

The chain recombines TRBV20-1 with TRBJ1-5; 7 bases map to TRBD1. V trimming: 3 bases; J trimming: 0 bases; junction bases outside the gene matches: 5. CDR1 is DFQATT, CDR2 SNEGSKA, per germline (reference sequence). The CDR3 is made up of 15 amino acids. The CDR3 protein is CSASGTEYSNQPQHF. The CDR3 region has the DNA TGCAGTGCTAGTGGGACAGAGTATAGCAATCAGCCCCAGCATTTT.

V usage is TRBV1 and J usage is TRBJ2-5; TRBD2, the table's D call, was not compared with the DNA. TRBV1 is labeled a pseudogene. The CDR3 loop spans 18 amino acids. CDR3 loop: CTSSQVIMEGWCGETQYF. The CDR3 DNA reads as TGCACCAGCAGCCAAGTAATTATGGAGGGGTGGTGCGGAGAGACCCAGTACTTC.

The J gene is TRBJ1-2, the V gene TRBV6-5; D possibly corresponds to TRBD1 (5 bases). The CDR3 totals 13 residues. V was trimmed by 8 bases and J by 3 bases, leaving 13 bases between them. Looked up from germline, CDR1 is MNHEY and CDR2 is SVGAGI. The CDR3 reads CASLRQTDYGYTF. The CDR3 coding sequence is TGTGCCAGCCTTAGACAGACCGACTATGGCTACACCTTC.

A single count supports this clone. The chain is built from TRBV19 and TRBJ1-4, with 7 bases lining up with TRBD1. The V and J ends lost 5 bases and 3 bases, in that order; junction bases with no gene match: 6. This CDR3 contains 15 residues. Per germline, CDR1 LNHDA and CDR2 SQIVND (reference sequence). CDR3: CASSRQGEANEKLFF. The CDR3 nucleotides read TGTGCCAGTAGTCGGCAGGGGGAGGCTAATGAAAAACTGTTTTTT.

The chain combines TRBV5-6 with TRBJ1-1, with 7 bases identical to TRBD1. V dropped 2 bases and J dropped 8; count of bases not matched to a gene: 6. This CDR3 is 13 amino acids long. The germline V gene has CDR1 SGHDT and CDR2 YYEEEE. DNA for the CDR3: TGTGCCAGCAGCTTCACCGGGACAGTCGAAGCTTTCTTT. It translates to CASSFTGTVEAFF.

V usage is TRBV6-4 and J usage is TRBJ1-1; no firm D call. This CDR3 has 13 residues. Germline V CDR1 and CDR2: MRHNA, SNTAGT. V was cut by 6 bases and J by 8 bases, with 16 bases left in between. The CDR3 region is CASSGGGPKEAFF. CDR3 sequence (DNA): TGTGCCAGCAGCGGCGGAGGACCTAAGGAAGCTTTCTTT.

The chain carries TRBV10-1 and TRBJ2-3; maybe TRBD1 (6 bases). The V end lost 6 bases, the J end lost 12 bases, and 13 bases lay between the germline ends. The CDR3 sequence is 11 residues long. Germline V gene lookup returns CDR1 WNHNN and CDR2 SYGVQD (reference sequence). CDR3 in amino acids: CASSPGGVQYF. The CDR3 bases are TGCGCCAGCAGCCCTGGGGGCGTCCAGTATTTT.

Here the CDR3 DNA reads TGTGCCAGCAGTCCCAAGAGGGGGCAAGGCGGGGAGCTGTTTTTT. Amino acid sequence: CASSPKRGQGGELFF. This rearrangement joins TRBV6-5 to TRBJ2-2, with 7 bases lining up with TRBD1. Germline-derived CDR1 and CDR2 are MNHEY and SVGAGI. This CDR3 has 15 residues. The V segment lost 5 bases and the J segment 7 bases; nucleotides outside the gene matches: 10.